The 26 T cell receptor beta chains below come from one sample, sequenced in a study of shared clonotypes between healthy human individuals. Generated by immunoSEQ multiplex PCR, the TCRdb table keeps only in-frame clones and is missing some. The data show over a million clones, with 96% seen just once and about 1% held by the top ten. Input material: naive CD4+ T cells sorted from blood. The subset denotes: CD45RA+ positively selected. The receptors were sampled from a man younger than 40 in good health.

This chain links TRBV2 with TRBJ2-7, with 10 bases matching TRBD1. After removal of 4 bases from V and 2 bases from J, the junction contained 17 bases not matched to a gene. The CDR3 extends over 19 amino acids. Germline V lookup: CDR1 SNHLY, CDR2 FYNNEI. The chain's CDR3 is CASSGLTGGQYTVPYEQYF. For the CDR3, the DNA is TGTGCCAGCAGTGGACTGACAGGGGGCCAATATACGGTACCCTACGAGCAGTACTTC. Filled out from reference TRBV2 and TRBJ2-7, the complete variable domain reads EPEVTQTPSHQVTQMGQEVILRCVPISNHLYFYWYRQILGQKVEFLVSFYNNEISEKSEIFDDQFSVERPDGSNFTLKIRSTKLEDSAMYFCASSGLTGGQYTVPYEQYFGPGTRLTVT.

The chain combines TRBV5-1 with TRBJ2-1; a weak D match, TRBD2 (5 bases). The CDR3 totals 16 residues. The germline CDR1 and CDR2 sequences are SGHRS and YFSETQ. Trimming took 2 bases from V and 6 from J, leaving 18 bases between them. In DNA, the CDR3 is TGCGCCAGCAGCTTACTGGACTCCCCCCGAGCCAATGAGCAGTTCTTC. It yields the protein CASSLLDSPRANEQFF.

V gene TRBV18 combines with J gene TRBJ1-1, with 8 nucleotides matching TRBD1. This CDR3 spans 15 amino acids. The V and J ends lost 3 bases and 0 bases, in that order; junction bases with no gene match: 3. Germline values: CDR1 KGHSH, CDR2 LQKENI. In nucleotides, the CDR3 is TGTGCCAGCTCACCGACAGGGGAGTTGAACACTGAAGCTTTCTTT. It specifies CASSPTGELNTEAFF.

The CDR3 here is CASSQDQGAVEQYF. CDR3 DNA: TGCGCCAGCAGCCAAGATCAGGGGGCAGTGGAGCAGTACTTC. This sequence joins TRBV4-3 and TRBJ2-7; 8 bases fit TRBD1. The CDR3 loop spans 14 amino acids. With V trimmed by 0 bases and J by 7 bases, 5 bases remained unmatched. The V gene's germline CDR1 is LGHNA and CDR2 YSLEER.

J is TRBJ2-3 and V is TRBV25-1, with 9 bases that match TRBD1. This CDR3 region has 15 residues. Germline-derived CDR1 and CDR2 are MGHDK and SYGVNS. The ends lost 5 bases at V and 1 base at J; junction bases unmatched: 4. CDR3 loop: CASSKRTGGTDTQYF. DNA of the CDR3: TGTGCCAGCAGTAAAAGGACAGGGGGCACAGATACGCAGTATTTT.

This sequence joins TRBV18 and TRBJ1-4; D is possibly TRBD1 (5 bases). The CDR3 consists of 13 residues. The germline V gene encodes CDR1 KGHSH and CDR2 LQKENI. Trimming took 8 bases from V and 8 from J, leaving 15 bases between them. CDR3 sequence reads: CASAGDRLEKLFF. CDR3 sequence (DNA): TGTGCCAGCGCCGGGGACCGATTAGAAAAACTGTTTTTT.

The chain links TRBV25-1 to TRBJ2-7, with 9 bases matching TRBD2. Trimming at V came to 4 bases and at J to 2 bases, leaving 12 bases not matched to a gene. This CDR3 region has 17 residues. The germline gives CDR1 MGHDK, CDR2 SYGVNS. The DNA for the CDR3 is TGTGCCAGCAGTGCCACCGGGACTAGCTCCCGACCCTACGAGCAGTACTTC. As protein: CASSATGTSSRPYEQYF.

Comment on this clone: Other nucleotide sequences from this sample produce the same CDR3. CDR3 in amino acids: CATSRDLSYEQYF. The CDR3 bases are TGTGCCACCAGCAGAGACTTGTCCTACGAGCAGTACTTC. The gene calls are TRBV15 and TRBJ2-7; no firm D call. CDR3 length: 13 residues. The V gene lost 0 bases and the J gene lost 1 base, with 4 bases spanning the gap. The germline V gene has CDR1 LNHNV and CDR2 YYDKDF (reference sequence).

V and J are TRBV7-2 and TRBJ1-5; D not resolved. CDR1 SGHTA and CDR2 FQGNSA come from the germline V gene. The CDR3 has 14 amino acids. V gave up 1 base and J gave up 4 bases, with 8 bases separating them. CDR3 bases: TGTGCCAGCAGCTTAGATGCGGTGAATCAGCCCCAGCATTTT. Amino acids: CASSLDAVNQPQHF.

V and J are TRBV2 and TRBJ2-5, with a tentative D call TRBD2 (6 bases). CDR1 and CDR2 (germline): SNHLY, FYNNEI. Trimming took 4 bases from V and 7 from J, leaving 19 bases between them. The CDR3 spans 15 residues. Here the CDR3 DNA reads TGTGCCAGCAGTGGGGCCGGGGGAGTAGCCGGGACCCAGTACTTC. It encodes CASSGAGGVAGTQYF.

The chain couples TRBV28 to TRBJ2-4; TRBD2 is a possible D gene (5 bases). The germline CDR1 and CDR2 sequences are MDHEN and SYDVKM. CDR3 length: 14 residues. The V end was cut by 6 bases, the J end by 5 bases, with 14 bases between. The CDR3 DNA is TGTGCCAGCAGGGAAGGGAGTCGGGAAAACATTCAGTACTTC. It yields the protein CASREGSRENIQYF.

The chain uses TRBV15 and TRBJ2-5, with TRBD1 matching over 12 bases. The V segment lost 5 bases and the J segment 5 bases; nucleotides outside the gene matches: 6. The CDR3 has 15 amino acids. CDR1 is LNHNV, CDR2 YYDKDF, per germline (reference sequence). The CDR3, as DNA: TGTGCCACCAGCTCCGGGACAGGGGGCTGGGAGACCCAGTACTTC. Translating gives CATSSGTGGWETQYF.

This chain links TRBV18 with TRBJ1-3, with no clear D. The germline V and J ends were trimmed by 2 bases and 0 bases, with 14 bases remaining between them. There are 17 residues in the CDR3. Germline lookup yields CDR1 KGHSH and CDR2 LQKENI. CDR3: CASSPYSDGLSGNTIYF. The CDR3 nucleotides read TGTGCCAGCTCACCATATTCGGACGGACTCTCTGGAAACACCATATATTTT.

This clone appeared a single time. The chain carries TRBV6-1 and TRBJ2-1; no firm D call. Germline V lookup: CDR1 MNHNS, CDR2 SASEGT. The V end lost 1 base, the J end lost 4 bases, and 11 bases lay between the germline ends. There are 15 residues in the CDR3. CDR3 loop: CASSEGLSVYNEQFF. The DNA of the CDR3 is TGTGCCAGCAGTGAAGGACTTTCCGTTTACAATGAGCAGTTCTTC.

The DNA of the CDR3 is TGTGCCAGCAGTTCCCTGGGACTAGCGATCAAAAACATTCAGTACTTC. Protein product: CASSSLGLAIKNIQYF. The chain has TRBV28 and TRBJ2-4, with 10 nucleotides matching TRBD2. Germline V lookup: CDR1 MDHEN, CDR2 SYDVKM. The trim removed 4 bases at V and 3 bases at J, leaving 6 bases unmatched. The CDR3 covers 16 residues.

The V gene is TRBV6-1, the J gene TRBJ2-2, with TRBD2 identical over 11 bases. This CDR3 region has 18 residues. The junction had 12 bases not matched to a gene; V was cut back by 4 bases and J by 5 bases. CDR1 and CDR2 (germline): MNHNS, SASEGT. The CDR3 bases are TGTGCCAGCAGTGCCCGGGGTAGCGGGAGGGCTGGGACCGGGGAGCTGTTTTTT. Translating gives CASSARGSGRAGTGELFF.

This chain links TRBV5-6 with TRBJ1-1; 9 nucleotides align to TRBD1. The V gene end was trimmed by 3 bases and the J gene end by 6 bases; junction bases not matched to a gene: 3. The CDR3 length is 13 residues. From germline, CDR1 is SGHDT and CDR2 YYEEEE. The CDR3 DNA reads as TGTGCCAGCAGCTGGGACAGGGCCCCTGAAGCTTTCTTT. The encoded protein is CASSWDRAPEAFF.

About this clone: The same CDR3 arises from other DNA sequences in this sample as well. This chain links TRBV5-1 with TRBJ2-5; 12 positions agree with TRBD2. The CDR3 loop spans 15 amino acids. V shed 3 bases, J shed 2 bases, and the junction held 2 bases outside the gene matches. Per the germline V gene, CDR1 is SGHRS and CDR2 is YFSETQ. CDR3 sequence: CASSSGLAGQETQYF. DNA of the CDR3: TGCGCCAGCAGCTCTGGACTAGCGGGGCAAGAGACCCAGTACTTC. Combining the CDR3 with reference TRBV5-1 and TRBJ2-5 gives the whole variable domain KAGVTQTPRYLIKTRGQQVTLSCSPISGHRSVSWYQQTPGQGLQFLFEYFSETQRNKGNFPGRFSGRQFSNSRSEMNVSTLELGDSALYLCASSSGLAGQETQYFGPGTRLLVL.

In nucleotides, the CDR3 is TGTGCCAGCGGAACGGGGGGGGATCAGCCCCAGCATTTT. Translation: CASGTGGDQPQHF. The rearrangement joins TRBV7-8 to TRBJ1-5, with D possibly TRBD1 on 5 matching bases. Trimming pared 8 bases from V and 5 bases from J, leaving 13 bases between. The CDR3 consists of 13 residues. Germline V gives CDR1 SGHVS, CDR2 FQNEAQ.

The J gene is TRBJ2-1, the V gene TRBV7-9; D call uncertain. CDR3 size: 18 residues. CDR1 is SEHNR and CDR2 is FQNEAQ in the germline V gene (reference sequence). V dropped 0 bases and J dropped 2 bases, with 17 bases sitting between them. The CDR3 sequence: CASSLARGLTLAYNEQFF. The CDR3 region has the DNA TGTGCCAGCAGCTTAGCCAGAGGTCTCACGCTAGCCTACAATGAGCAGTTCTTC.

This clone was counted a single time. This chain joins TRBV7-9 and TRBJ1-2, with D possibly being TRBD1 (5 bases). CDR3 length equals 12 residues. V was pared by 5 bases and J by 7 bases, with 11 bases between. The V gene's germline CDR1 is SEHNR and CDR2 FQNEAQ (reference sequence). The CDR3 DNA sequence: TGTGCCAGCAGCCCGGGGACGAGTGGCTACACCTTC. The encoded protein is CASSPGTSGYTF.

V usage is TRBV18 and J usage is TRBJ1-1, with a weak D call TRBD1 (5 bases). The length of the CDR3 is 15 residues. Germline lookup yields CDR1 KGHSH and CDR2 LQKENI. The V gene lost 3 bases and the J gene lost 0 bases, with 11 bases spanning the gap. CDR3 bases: TGTGCCAGCTCACCCCCAGGGATAATGAACACTGAAGCTTTCTTT. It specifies CASSPPGIMNTEAFF.

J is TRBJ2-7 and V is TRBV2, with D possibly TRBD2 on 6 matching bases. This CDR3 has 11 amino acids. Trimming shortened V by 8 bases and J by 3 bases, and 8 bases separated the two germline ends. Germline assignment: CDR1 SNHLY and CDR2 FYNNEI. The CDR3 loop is CASWGDYEQYF. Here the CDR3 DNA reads TGTGCCAGCTGGGGGGACTACGAGCAGTACTTC. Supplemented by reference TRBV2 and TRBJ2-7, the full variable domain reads EPEVTQTPSHQVTQMGQEVILRCVPISNHLYFYWYRQILGQKVEFLVSFYNNEISEKSEIFDDQFSVERPDGSNFTLKIRSTKLEDSAMYFCASWGDYEQYFGPGTRLTVT.

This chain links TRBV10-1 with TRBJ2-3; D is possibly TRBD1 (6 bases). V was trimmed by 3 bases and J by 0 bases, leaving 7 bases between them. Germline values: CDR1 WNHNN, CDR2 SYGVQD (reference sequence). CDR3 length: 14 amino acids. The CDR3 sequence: CASSDRGSTDTQYF. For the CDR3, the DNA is TGCGCCAGCAGTGACAGGGGCAGCACAGATACGCAGTATTTT.

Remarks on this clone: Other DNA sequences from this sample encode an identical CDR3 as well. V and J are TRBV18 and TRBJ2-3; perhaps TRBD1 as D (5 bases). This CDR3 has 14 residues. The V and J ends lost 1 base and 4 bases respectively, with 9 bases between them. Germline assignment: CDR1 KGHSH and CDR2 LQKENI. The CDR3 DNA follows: TGTGCCAGCTCACCACTAGACAGACCAGATACGCAGTATTTT. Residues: CASSPLDRPDTQYF.

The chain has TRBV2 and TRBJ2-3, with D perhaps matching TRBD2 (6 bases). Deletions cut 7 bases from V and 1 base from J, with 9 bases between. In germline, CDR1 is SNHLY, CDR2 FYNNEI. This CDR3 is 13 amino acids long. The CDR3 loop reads CASISGGTDTQYF. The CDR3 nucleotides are TGTGCCAGCATTAGCGGCGGCACAGATACGCAGTATTTT.